These 21 T cell receptor beta chains originate from one sample sequenced in a study of blood T cell repertoires in COVID-19. Profiled with immunoSEQ multiplex PCR; TCRdb holds only in-frame clones, not every one. The table has 9,500 to 15,000 clones, 82% seen once. The specimen was peripheral blood. The receptors were sampled from a woman aged 60 to 75 with acute or convalescent COVID-19.

V usage is TRBV6-6 and J usage is TRBJ1-6; D gene ambiguous. The CDR3 spans 13 residues. Deletions cut 10 bases from V and 7 bases from J, with 14 bases between. Germline assignment: CDR1 MNHNY and CDR2 SVGAGI (reference sequence). The CDR3 here is CATCNAKNSPLHF. Written as DNA, the CDR3 is TGTGCCACCTGCAACGCTAAAAATTCACCCCTCCACTTT.

This clone has only one observation. V and J are TRBV13 and TRBJ2-1; TRBD1 aligns across 11 bases. Germline trimming cut 9 bases from V and 6 bases from J; bases unmatched to any gene: 10. The CDR3 is made up of 15 amino acids. From germline, CDR1 is PRHDT and CDR2 FYEKMQ (reference sequence). The CDR3 DNA sequence: TGTGCCAGTAATGGTCCGGGACAGGGGGTCAATGAGCAGTTCTTC. It encodes CASNGPGQGVNEQFF.

The chain combines TRBV3-1 (or the pseudogene TRBV3-2) with TRBJ1-6; a possible D gene is TRBD1 (5 bases). The CDR3 runs to 14 residues. V was trimmed by 1 base and J by 6 bases, leaving 7 bases between them. The germline V gene has CDR1 LGHDT and CDR2 YNNKEL (reference sequence). Written as DNA, the CDR3 is TGTGCCAGCAGCCAAGTCAGGGCTAATTCACCCCTCCACTTT. It yields the protein CASSQVRANSPLHF.

This clone was recorded only once. The chain is built from TRBV6-1 and TRBJ1-2; no clear D gene. The CDR3 is 14 amino acids. V was pared by 3 bases and J by 4 bases, with 12 bases between. Germline-derived CDR1 and CDR2 are MNHNS and SASEGT. Here the CDR3 DNA reads TGTGCCAGCAGTGAGCCCACAGTGTCCTATGGCTACACCTTC. This translates into CASSEPTVSYGYTF.

The chain combines TRBV28 with TRBJ2-3; TRBD1 agrees at 9 bases. Germline CDR1 and CDR2: MDHEN and SYDVKM. V dropped 4 bases and J dropped 5; count of bases not matched to a gene: 10. The CDR3 consists of 16 residues. CDR3 coding DNA: TGTGCCAGCAGTTCCCCATGGGACAGGGCGGGAGATACGCAGTATTTT. Translating it yields CASSSPWDRAGDTQYF. The complete variable domain, with remaining parts taken from reference TRBV28 and TRBJ2-3, reads DVKVTQSSRYLVKRTGEKVFLECVQDMDHENMFWYRQDPGLGLRLIYFSYDVKMKEKGDIPEGYSVSREKKERFSLILESASTNQTSMYLCASSSPWDRAGDTQYFGPGTRLTVL.

The J gene is TRBJ2-3, the V gene TRBV6-5; 8 nucleotides match TRBD2. The V gene's germline CDR1 is MNHEY and CDR2 SVGAGI. The CDR3 totals 15 residues. Germline trimming cut 2 bases from V and 2 bases from J; bases unmatched to any gene: 3. The CDR3 nucleotides read TGTGCCAGCAGTTACACGGGGGGGGTCACAGATACGCAGTATTTT. Translated: CASSYTGGVTDTQYF.

Here the CDR3 reads CASSPRVANYGYTF. The CDR3 DNA follows: TGTGCCAGCAGTCCGAGGGTGGCTAACTATGGCTACACCTTC. This chain joins TRBV2 and TRBJ1-2, with D uncertain. CDR3 size: 14 residues. Germline CDR1 is SNHLY and CDR2 is FYNNEI. Trimming cost V 5 bases and J 0 bases, with 10 bases left between them.

The V and J genes are TRBV18 and TRBJ1-3; D not resolved. The CDR3 consists of 15 residues. V lost 3 bases, J lost 0 bases, and 9 bases lay in between. CDR1 KGHSH and CDR2 LQKENI come from the germline V gene. The CDR3 here is CASSPGLDSGNTIYF. The CDR3 DNA follows: TGTGCCAGCTCACCGGGCCTTGACTCTGGAAACACCATATATTTT.

This clone was detected once. Here the CDR3 DNA reads TGCAGTGCAACTAGCGGGCATGAGCAGTTCTTC. Protein sequence: CSATSGHEQFF. The chain joins TRBV20-1 to TRBJ2-1; 9 nucleotides align to TRBD2. Germline V CDR1 and CDR2: DFQATT, SNEGSKA (reference sequence). The V and J ends lost 6 bases and 8 bases, in that order; junction bases with no gene match: 2. The CDR3 totals 11 residues.

This chain joins TRBV4-1 and TRBJ2-1; the D gene is possibly TRBD2 (7 bases). This CDR3 has 13 amino acids. Trimming took off 6 bases at V and 10 bases at J, with 16 bases between the two ends. Looked up from germline, CDR1 is MGHRA and CDR2 is YSYEKL. The CDR3 DNA reads TGCGCCAGCAGTATGAACAGGGAGGGGGAGCAGTTCTTC. It yields the protein CASSMNREGEQFF.

This clone occurred a few times. The rearrangement joins TRBV4-1 to TRBJ1-1; no definite D call. The CDR3 has 16 residues. CDR1 is MGHRA, CDR2 YSYEKL, per germline. V lost 4 bases, J lost 0 bases, and 15 bases lay in between. This CDR3 is CASSLRIAIMNTEAFF. The CDR3 region has the DNA TGCGCCAGCAGCCTCCGAATCGCGATTATGAACACTGAAGCTTTCTTT.

The rearrangement uses TRBV4-1 and TRBJ2-7; D not resolved. CDR3 length: 13 residues. V was cut by 1 base and J by 6 bases, with 10 bases left in between. Germline CDR1 is MGHRA and CDR2 is YSYEKL. DNA of the CDR3: TGCGCCAGCAGCCAAGTGTTAACGGGCGAGCAGTACTTC. It is translated as CASSQVLTGEQYF.

The chain employs TRBV27 and TRBJ1-6; the D is unclear. Germline CDR1 is MNHEY and CDR2 is SMNVEV (reference sequence). This CDR3 spans 15 amino acids. The V end was cut by 8 bases, the J end by 0 bases, with 11 bases between. For the CDR3, the DNA is TGTGCCAGCGGGAGACGGGGCTCCTATAATTCACCCCTCCACTTT. It translates to CASGRRGSYNSPLHF.

This clone was seen a single time. V and J are TRBV4-1 and TRBJ2-1, with D maybe TRBD1 (5 bases). Germline-derived CDR1 and CDR2 are MGHRA and YSYEKL. There are 15 residues in the CDR3. The ends were cut back, 1 base at V and 3 bases at J, with 10 bases in the middle. CDR3 DNA sequence: TGCGCCAGCAGCCAAGGATGGCAGGGCTACAATGAGCAGTTCTTC. Its protein product is CASSQGWQGYNEQFF.

This clone was seen a single time. Written as DNA, the CDR3 is TGTGCCAGCTCACCCCCGGCCTACAATGAGCAGTTCTTC. It codes for CASSPPAYNEQFF. This chain joins TRBV18 and TRBJ2-1; no clear D. The V gene lost 3 bases and the J gene lost 2 bases, with 5 bases spanning the gap. Germline V gene data show CDR1 as KGHSH and CDR2 as LQKENI. The CDR3 length is 13 residues.

The rearrangement joins TRBV13 to TRBJ2-1; no reliable D call. Germline lookup yields CDR1 PRHDT and CDR2 FYEKMQ (reference sequence). Trimming stripped 1 base from V and 9 bases from J, with 4 bases between. The CDR3 has 11 residues. Here the CDR3 reads CASSLVGEQFF. In DNA form, the CDR3 reads TGTGCCAGCAGCTTAGTCGGTGAGCAGTTCTTC.

This clone was observed a single time. The rearrangement links TRBV5-6 to TRBJ2-2; 10 bases are shared with TRBD2. This CDR3 has 17 residues. Germline V CDR1 and CDR2: SGHDT, YYEEEE. The ends lost 2 bases at V and 4 bases at J; junction bases unmatched: 8. The CDR3 region has the DNA TGTGCCAGCAGCTTCACACTAGCGGGGCAGGGCACCGGGGAGCTGTTTTTT. The encoded protein is CASSFTLAGQGTGELFF.

The chain links TRBV30 to TRBJ1-1, with D possibly matching TRBD1 (6 bases). Looked up from germline, CDR1 is GTSNPN and CDR2 is SVGIG (reference sequence). This CDR3 is 15 amino acids long. Between the trimmed V and J ends, which lost 2 bases and 1 base, there was a span of 14 bases. CDR3 in amino acids: CAWSPTGIWNTEAFF. The CDR3 bases are TGTGCCTGGAGTCCAACAGGGATTTGGAACACTGAAGCTTTCTTT.

The rearrangement links TRBV11-3 to TRBJ2-2; D uncertain. This CDR3 is 12 amino acids long. Germline-derived CDR1 and CDR2 are SGHNT and YENEEA. The V gene lost 0 bases and the J gene lost 7 bases, with 3 bases spanning the gap. CDR3 sequence reads: CASSLDIGELFF. Here the CDR3 DNA reads TGTGCCAGCAGCTTAGATATCGGGGAGCTGTTTTTT.

This chain joins TRBV5-1 and TRBJ2-7; D is possibly TRBD1 (6 bases). Trimming left V 5 bases short and J 2 bases short, with 8 bases between. CDR3 length equals 12 residues. Germline V lookup: CDR1 SGHRS, CDR2 YFSETQ. CDR3 residues: CASRQGPYEQYF. The CDR3 DNA follows: TGCGCCAGCAGGCAGGGGCCCTACGAGCAGTACTTC.

This rearrangement joins TRBV11-3 to TRBJ1-1, with 10 bases identical to TRBD1. CDR1 and CDR2 from the germline V gene are SGHNT and YENEEA. The CDR3 is made up of 14 amino acids. The junction had 4 bases not matched to a gene; V was cut back by 8 bases and J by 1 base. The CDR3 loop is CASLRQGANTEAFF. CDR3 bases: TGTGCCAGCTTAAGACAGGGGGCGAACACTGAAGCTTTCTTT.